The 12 T cell receptor beta chains listed next were all sequenced from one sample in a study of T cell responses to AZD1222 COVID-19 vaccine. Only in-frame clones appear in the TCRdb table, and some are missing; sequencing was by immunoSEQ multiplex PCR. Of 150,000 or so clones in the sample, roughly 92% are singletons; the top ten hold under 4.5%. Sequenced here: peripheral blood, sampled on day 0 of AZD1222 vaccination. Receptors originate from an adult in good health.

The chain couples TRBV7-9 to TRBJ2-1, with TRBD2 identical over 11 bases. V was pared by 2 bases and J by 5 bases, with 2 bases of the junction left unmatched. The germline V gene encodes CDR1 SEHNR and CDR2 FQNEAQ (reference sequence). This CDR3 is built from 15 residues. In DNA form, the CDR3 reads TGTGCCAGCAGCTTACTGGGACTAGCGGACAATGAGCAGTTCTTC. Protein: CASSLLGLADNEQFF.

In its sample, this clone was seen once. The rearrangement links TRBV28 to TRBJ2-6, with no clear D. Trimming took 5 bases from V and 2 from J, leaving 10 bases between them. CDR3 size: 15 residues. The germline CDR1 and CDR2 sequences are MDHEN and SYDVKM. The CDR3 sequence is CASSPVLAGANVLTF. The CDR3 nucleotides read TGTGCCAGCAGTCCCGTCCTGGCTGGGGCCAACGTCCTGACTTTC.

The chain recombines TRBV11-2 with TRBJ1-1; weak D call: TRBD1 (6 bases). The CDR3 consists of 14 residues. Looked up from germline, CDR1 is SGHAT and CDR2 is FQNNGV. Trimming removed 3 bases from V and 1 base from J, with 9 bases in between. CDR3 bases: TGTGCCAGCAGCTTCGGGACACCGAACACTGAAGCTTTCTTT. This translates into CASSFGTPNTEAFF.

The V gene is TRBV15, the J gene TRBJ1-4, with a tentative D call TRBD1 (6 bases). The CDR3 runs 16 residues. Germline V gene data show CDR1 as LNHNV and CDR2 as YYDKDF (reference sequence). V lost 0 bases, J lost 7 bases, and 15 bases lay in between. DNA of the CDR3: TGTGCCACCAGCAGAGATTCGGGGGCCTCCCTTGAAAAACTGTTTTTT. Its protein is CATSRDSGASLEKLFF.

The chain joins TRBV24-1 to TRBJ1-5; 7 nucleotides align to TRBD1. CDR1 KGHDR and CDR2 SFDVKD come from the germline V gene. The CDR3 is 16 residues long. The junction had 8 bases not matched to a gene; V was cut back by 4 bases and J by 3 bases. CDR3 DNA sequence: TGTGCCACCAGTGACTCGACAGGGATTATCAATCAGCCCCAGCATTTT. Protein: CATSDSTGIINQPQHF.

V usage is TRBV6-4 and J usage is TRBJ1-5, with D possibly matching TRBD1 (5 bases). V dropped 6 bases and J dropped 7 bases, with 16 bases sitting between them. CDR1 is MRHNA, CDR2 SNTAGT, per germline. The CDR3 runs 14 residues. The CDR3: CASSRDSGGQPQHF. CDR3 coding DNA: TGTGCCAGCAGCCGGGACTCAGGCGGGCAGCCCCAGCATTTT.

The chain recombines TRBV5-1 with TRBJ1-1, with TRBD1 matching over 7 bases. V lost 0 bases, J lost 10 bases, and 6 bases stayed unmatched. CDR1 and CDR2 from the germline V gene are SGHRS and YFSETQ. CDR3 size: 13 residues. CDR3 nucleotides: TGCGCCAGCAGCTTGGATGGAGGGGGCGTAGCTTTCTTT. This codes for CASSLDGGGVAFF.

This chain joins TRBV6-5 and TRBJ2-7; 8 bases are a match to TRBD1. V lost 6 bases and J lost 9; bases outside the gene matches: 4. This CDR3 is built from 11 residues. CDR1 MNHEY and CDR2 SVGAGI come from the germline V gene. The CDR3 DNA follows: TGTGCCAGCAGACGACAGGGGAGGCAGTACTTC. Translating it yields CASRRQGRQYF.

V usage is TRBV10-3 and J usage is TRBJ1-1, with 8 bases fitting TRBD1. Unmatched junction bases numbered 5, after V lost 4 bases and J lost 1 base. The CDR3 runs 15 residues. Germline V lookup: CDR1 ENHRY, CDR2 SYGVKD. CDR3 residues: CAISAAGGWNTEAFF. For the CDR3, the DNA is TGTGCCATCAGTGCGGCAGGGGGCTGGAACACTGAAGCTTTCTTT.

J is TRBJ2-3 and V is TRBV5-6; 8 positions agree with TRBD1. The CDR3 runs to 17 residues. Germline lookup yields CDR1 SGHDT and CDR2 YYEEEE. V was clipped by 1 base and J by 2 bases; unmatched bases: 9. CDR3 coding DNA: TGTGCCAGCAGCTTGTCGGTGTGGGACAGGATCACAGATACGCAGTATTTT. Protein sequence: CASSLSVWDRITDTQYF.

J is TRBJ2-2 and V is TRBV11-2, with no clear D. From germline, CDR1 is SGHAT and CDR2 FQNNGV. This CDR3 has 16 amino acids. V lost 5 bases, J lost 8 bases, and 21 bases lay in between. CDR3 nucleotides: TGTGCCAGCAGCCCATACAGCTCGGTGCGGACGGGGGAGCTGTTTTTT. Protein product: CASSPYSSVRTGELFF.

This chain uses TRBV5-4 with TRBJ2-2; D is perhaps TRBD1 (5 bases). Germline V gene data show CDR1 as SGHNT and CDR2 as YYREEE (reference sequence). The ends were cut back, 2 bases at V and 6 bases at J, with 11 bases in the middle. The CDR3 totals 14 residues. In DNA form, the CDR3 reads TGTGCCAGCAGCTTATCAGGGTTGGCCGGGGAGCTGTTTTTT. Translated: CASSLSGLAGELFF.